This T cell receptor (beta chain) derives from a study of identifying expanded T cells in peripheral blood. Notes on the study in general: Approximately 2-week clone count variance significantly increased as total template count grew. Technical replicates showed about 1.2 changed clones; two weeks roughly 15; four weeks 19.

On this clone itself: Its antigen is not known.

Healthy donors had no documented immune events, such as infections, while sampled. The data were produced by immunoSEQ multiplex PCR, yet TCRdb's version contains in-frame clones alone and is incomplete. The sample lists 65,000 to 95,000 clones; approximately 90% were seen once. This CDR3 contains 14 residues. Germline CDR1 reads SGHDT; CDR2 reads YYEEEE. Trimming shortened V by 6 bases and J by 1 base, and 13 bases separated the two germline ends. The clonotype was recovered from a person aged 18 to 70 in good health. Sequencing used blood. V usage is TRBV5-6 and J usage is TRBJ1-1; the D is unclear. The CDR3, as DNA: TGTGCCAGCACCCTTGGTTTAGGGAACACTGAAGCTTTCTTT. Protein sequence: CASTLGLGNTEAFF.